This T cell receptor (beta chain) was retrieved from a study of T cell responses to AZD1222 COVID-19 vaccine. Study as a whole: Second-dose schedules of about 4 or about 12 weeks were combined. General observations from the study: The study found vaccine-associated CD4 TCRs spanning spike, dominant at 160-218 and 743-854. In a largely white British group with more females than males, clonal diversity was possibly underestimated.

To note about this clone: The antigen is undetermined.

The protocol was immunoSEQ multiplex PCR, while the TCRdb copy is restricted to in-frame clones and leaves out a portion. This table holds over 120,000 clones, 92% found once. CDR1 and CDR2 from the germline V gene are SGHNT and YYREEE (reference sequence). The V gene lost 5 bases and the J gene lost 1 base, with 9 bases spanning the gap. There are 13 residues in the CDR3. The specimen was peripheral blood, collected on day 0 of AZD1222 vaccination. The TCR sequence derives from an adult in good health. This rearrangement joins TRBV5-4 to TRBJ1-2; D is undetermined. The CDR3 protein is CASSLGGNYGYTF. CDR3 in DNA: TGTGCCAGCAGTCTCGGAGGTAACTATGGCTACACCTTC.